This is a list of T cell receptor beta chains from one sample in a study of graft-versus-host responses after intestinal transplantation. The protocol was immunoSEQ multiplex PCR, while the TCRdb copy is restricted to in-frame clones and leaves out a portion. The sample yields about 18,000 clones, approximately 40% seen once. The sequenced sample was alloreactive CD4+ T cells from a mixed lymphocyte reaction culture, obtained before intestinal transplant. The receptor set was obtained from a human patient who received an intestinal transplant. Each CDR3 is given with its conserved first and last residue. Fields, in order: clone size, J gene, V gene, D gene, CDR3 DNA, CDR3 protein. D genes are given only for firm matches. Only part of the rows carry a size: once, few, many, or a class if the clone is expanded.

>NA|TRBJ1-3|TRBV6-5|NA
TGTGCCAGCAAGGAGGGGCCCTCTGGAAACACCATATATTTT
CASKEGPSGNTIYF
>NA|TRBJ2-1|TRBV30|NA
TGTGCCCGGGGAAAGGGGCACCTTACCTACAATGAGCAGTTCTTC
CARGKGHLTYNEQFF
>NA|TRBJ2-5|TRBV5-4|NA
TGTGCCAGCAGCCCCCAGACAGGGAGGGAGACCCAGTACTTC
CASSPQTGRETQYF
>NA|TRBJ1-1|TRBV6-6|NA
TGTGCCAGCAGTTACTATCGGCAGAGCACTGAAGCTTTCTTT
CASSYYRQSTEAFF
>NA|TRBJ1-3|TRBV5-6|NA
TGTGCCAGCAGCTTGGTGGGCGTACAGCGTCCTAAATATTTT
CASSLVGVQRPKYF
>few|TRBJ2-1|TRBV10-2|NA
TGCGCCAGCACGAGGGGACTTGTACGCGGGAATGAGCAGTTCTTC
CASTRGLVRGNEQFF
>once|TRBJ1-2|TRBV7-9|NA
TGTGCCAGCAGCCCACGGGACTCGCGCATACTCTCTGCAGGCTACACCTTC
CASSPRDSRILSAGYTF
>NA|TRBJ2-1|TRBV5-1|NA
TGCGCCAGCAGCTCCCAGGGATATGAGCAGTTCTTC
CASSSQGYEQFF
>NA|TRBJ1-4|TRBV7-9|NA
TGTGCCAGCAGCTTAAAGGGGAATGAAAAACTGTTTTTT
CASSLKGNEKLFF
>NA|TRBJ1-5|TRBV11-2|NA
TGTGCCAGCAGCTTAGGGCTTAATCAGCCCCAGCATTTT
CASSLGLNQPQHF
>NA|TRBJ2-6|TRBV5-1|TRBD1
TGCGCCAGCAGCTTGGGGACAGGGCCTTTCGCTGGGGCCAACGTCCTGACTTTC
CASSLGTGPFAGANVLTF
>NA|TRBJ1-2|TRBV5-5|NA
TGTGCCAGCAGCTTGCCGGGGGGCTATGGCTACACCTTC
CASSLPGGYGYTF
>NA|TRBJ1-6|TRBV5-1|NA
TGCGCCAGCAGTCCAGGGAATAATTCACCCCTCCACTTT
CASSPGNNSPLHF
>NA|TRBJ1-1|TRBV6-5|NA
TGTGCCAGCAGACAGGGACTCACACTCACTGAAGCTTTCTTT
CASRQGLTLTEAFF
>few|TRBJ2-7|TRBV7-9|TRBD2
TGTGCCAGCAGCTTAGAAGCGGGGGGTTACGAGCAGTACTTC
CASSLEAGGYEQYF
>NA|TRBJ2-1|TRBV2|NA
TGTGCCAGCATAGACCGCTCGGAACTTGGATGGGAGTTCTTC
CASIDRSELGWEFF
>few|TRBJ2-2|TRBV21-1|NA
TGTGCCAGCACCCCAGCGGGGGGACTTCCTACGAACACCGGGGAGCTGTTTTTT
CASTPAGGLPTNTGELFF
>few|TRBJ2-1|TRBV2|NA
TGTGCCAGCACATACGAGAGTCTTCTTAAGCGGTTCTTC
CASTYESLLKRFF
>NA|TRBJ2-3|TRBV7-3|TRBD2
TGTGCCAGCAGCTTAACTGGGACTAGCGTGGATACGCAGTATTTT
CASSLTGTSVDTQYF
>few|TRBJ2-5|TRBV5-1|NA
TGCGCCAGCAGCTTGGACGTCAGGGAAGAGACCCAGTACTTC
CASSLDVREETQYF
>NA|TRBJ1-2|TRBV7-2|TRBD1
TGTGCCAGCAGCTTAGGGGCGCGACAGGGCTCTAACTATGGCTACACCTTC
CASSLGARQGSNYGYTF
>NA|TRBJ2-5|TRBV7-8|NA
TGTGCCAGCAGCCCTGACAGTTCGGGGACCCAGTACTTC
CASSPDSSGTQYF
>NA|TRBJ1-2|TRBV9|TRBD1
TGTGCCAGCAACCGACAGGGGATCTCTAACTATGGCTACACCTTC
CASNRQGISNYGYTF
>NA|TRBJ1-2|TRBV10-3|TRBD1
TGTGCCATCAGTCAACGGGGACAGGGGGCATATCTTAGTGGCTACACCTTC
CAISQRGQGAYLSGYTF
>NA|TRBJ1-2|TRBV29-1|TRBD1
TGCAGCGTCCGCGGGCAGGGGGAAGGCTACACCTTC
CSVRGQGEGYTF
>few|TRBJ2-6|TRBV7-2|TRBD2
TGTGCCAGCAGCTTGGTAGCGGGGGGGCCCGATGGGGCCAACGTCCTGACTTTC
CASSLVAGGPDGANVLTF
>NA|TRBJ2-5|TRBV6-5|NA
TGTGCCGGCCTTCGGGAAGGAGAGACCCAGTACTTC
CAGLREGETQYF
>NA|TRBJ1-1|TRBV10-3|NA
TGTGCCAGCGATACAGGGTTCCAAGGCGGGAACACTGAAGCTTTCTTT
CASDTGFQGGNTEAFF
>NA|TRBJ2-5|TRBV9|TRBD2
TGTGCCAGCACTCGGGGGGGGTTGTGGTCAGAGACCCAGTACTTC
CASTRGGLWSETQYF
>NA|TRBJ1-6|TRBV2|NA
TGTGCCAGCAGCCTTACGAAGGGGGGCAATTCACCCCTCCACTTT
CASSLTKGGNSPLHF
>NA|TRBJ1-2|TRBV6-5|NA
TGTGCCAGCAGTGTTCGGAAACCTAACTATGGCTACACCTTC
CASSVRKPNYGYTF
>NA|TRBJ2-7|TRBV6-1|TRBD1
TGTGCCAGCAGCCAAACAGGGGGCTCCCTCTACGAGCAGTACTTC
CASSQTGGSLYEQYF
>NA|TRBJ1-5|TRBV19|NA
TGTGCCAGTAGTATAGGGAGGGGAAGAGCTCAGCCCCAGCATTTT
CASSIGRGRAQPQHF
>few|TRBJ1-3|TRBV19|TRBD1
TGTGCCAGTGGGACAGGTCTCCCTGGAAACACCATATATTTT
CASGTGLPGNTIYF
>few|TRBJ2-3|TRBV4-1|NA
TGCGCCAGCAGCCATCCTTCTAGGATGCGGAGCACAGATACGCAGTATTTT
CASSHPSRMRSTDTQYF
>NA|TRBJ1-2|TRBV6-5|NA
TGTGCCAGCAGTTACGGGGGACCCAACTATGGCTACACCTTC
CASSYGGPNYGYTF
>NA|TRBJ2-3|TRBV9|NA
TGTGCCAGCAGCGGACGGGTAGGGGACCACCGCACAGATACGCAGTATTTT
CASSGRVGDHRTDTQYF
>few|TRBJ1-6|TRBV12-5|NA
TGTGCTAGTGGTTTGATGGGGGCCCCGGATCGCTCCTATAATTCACCCCTCCACTTT
CASGLMGAPDRSYNSPLHF
>NA|TRBJ2-3|TRBV7-9|NA
TGTGCCAGCAGCTTAGGAGGGTTTAGAGATACGCAGTATTTT
CASSLGGFRDTQYF
>NA|TRBJ2-7|TRBV4-1|NA
TGCGCCAGCAGCCAAGAAGGAAGGGGGATCTACGAGCAGTACTTC
CASSQEGRGIYEQYF
>NA|TRBJ1-2|TRBV6-5|TRBD1
TGTGCCAGCACCCCCGGGACAGCCTATGGCTACACCTTC
CASTPGTAYGYTF
>NA|TRBJ2-2|TRBV5-1|NA
TGCGCCAGCAGTGGGGGCGCGAGCACCGGGGAGCTGTTTTTT
CASSGGASTGELFF
>NA|TRBJ1-1|TRBV18|NA
TGTGCCAGCTCACCACACCGGGATCACGAAGCTTTCTTT
CASSPHRDHEAFF
>NA|TRBJ2-5|TRBV6-1|NA
TGTGCCAGCAGTGCCGAGACAGCGTACCAAGAGACCCAGTACTTC
CASSAETAYQETQYF
>few|TRBJ1-5|TRBV4-3|NA
TGCGCCAGCAGCCAAGAAGCATCCGGGGACAATCAGCCCCAGCATTTT
CASSQEASGDNQPQHF